Listed below are T cell receptor beta chains from one sample, sequenced in a study of T cells after yellow fever vaccination. TCRdb redid the calling of the 5' RACE reads with MiXCR, one entry per CDR3 protein. Among some 350,000 distinct CDR3 sequences listed, 4.1% were seen once. Specimen: PBMCs, collected 5 days after the yellow fever booster vaccination. The receptors originated from a young man who received the YFV17D yellow fever vaccine. Both conserved end residues are part of each CDR3. The D gene is left open where the match is weak. A row's size may be missing; if present it is once, few, many or a size class.

J: TRBJ2-3; size: many; D: TRBD1; V: TRBV28; DNA: TGTGCCAGCAGCGAGATACAGGGGAAGACAGATACGCAGTATTTT; CDR3: CASSEIQGKTDTQYF
J: TRBJ1-3; size: few; D: -; V: TRBV6-5; DNA: TGTGCCAGCAGTTACTCGATGCCGGTAGACACCATATATTTT; CDR3: CASSYSMPVDTIYF
J: TRBJ2-2; size: many; D: -; V: TRBV4-1; DNA: TGCGCCAGCAACCCGCGGGGTACTAACACCGGGGAGCTGTTTTTT; CDR3: CASNPRGTNTGELFF
J: TRBJ2-7; size: many; D: -; V: TRBV2; DNA: TGTGCCAGCAGTGGACAGGCCACCTACGAGCAGTACTTC; CDR3: CASSGQATYEQYF
J: TRBJ2-5; size: many; D: TRBD1; V: TRBV7-8; DNA: TGTGCCAGCAGCACCAACAGGGGGACGGAGACCCAGTACTTC; CDR3: CASSTNRGTETQYF
J: TRBJ2-7; size: -; D: TRBD2; V: TRBV5-5; DNA: TGTGCCAGCAGCTTGGAGGCTAGCGGCTACGAGCAGTACTTC; CDR3: CASSLEASGYEQYF
J: TRBJ2-1; size: few; D: TRBD1; V: TRBV7-3; DNA: TGTGCCAGCAGCTCCCAGGGGACAGGGATAAATGGGCAGTTCTTC; CDR3: CASSSQGTGINGQFF
J: TRBJ1-1; size: many; D: -; V: TRBV28; DNA: TGTGCCAGCAGTTTATCCCGCGGGGGGGAAGCTTTCTTT; CDR3: CASSLSRGGEAFF
J: TRBJ1-1; size: many; D: -; V: TRBV29-1; DNA: TGCAGCGTTGAAGCCACTGAAGCTTTCTTT; CDR3: CSVEATEAFF
J: TRBJ2-3; size: few; D: -; V: TRBV20-1; DNA: TGCAGTGCCGGTAGCCCCACAGATACGCAGTATTTT; CDR3: CSAGSPTDTQYF
J: TRBJ1-5; size: -; D: -; V: TRBV2; DNA: TGTGCCAGCAGTGATCCCGGACAGCGTCACCATCAGCCCCAGCATTTT; CDR3: CASSDPGQRHHQPQHF
J: TRBJ2-7; size: few; D: -; V: TRBV3-1; DNA: TGTGCCACCCAAGGACCGGGATACGAGCAGTACTTC; CDR3: CATQGPGYEQYF
J: TRBJ1-6; size: few; D: TRBD1; V: TRBV7-9; DNA: TGTGCCATCGGATCCGGGACAGGGTATAATTCACCCCTCCACTTT; CDR3: CAIGSGTGYNSPLHF
J: TRBJ1-4; size: many; D: -; V: TRBV12-3/TRBV12-4; DNA: TGTGCCAGCGGTCCGGGAGGCTTGGTGAAACTGTTTTTT; CDR3: CASGPGGLVKLFF
J: TRBJ2-7; size: few; D: -; V: TRBV5-5; DNA: TGTGCCAGCAGCTTACCGGCAGGGGCTATTAAGCAGTACTTC; CDR3: CASSLPAGAIKQYF
J: TRBJ2-1; size: -; D: -; V: TRBV7-2; DNA: TGTGCCAGCAGCCGAGGGGACCAGGCAAGGGAGCAGTTCTTC; CDR3: CASSRGDQAREQFF
J: TRBJ1-1; size: -; D: TRBD1; V: TRBV6-5; DNA: TGTGCCAGCAGCCGCGGGACAGTAGGCACTGAAGCTTTCTTT; CDR3: CASSRGTVGTEAFF
J: TRBJ1-4; size: -; D: -; V: TRBV7-9; DNA: TGTGCCAGCAGCTTAGATGGACTGCGGGAGGTCGAAAAACTGTTTTTT; CDR3: CASSLDGLREVEKLFF
J: TRBJ1-2; size: many; D: TRBD1; V: TRBV7-2; DNA: TGTGCCAGCAGCTTAGCGAGACAGGGCTATGGCTACACCTTC; CDR3: CASSLARQGYGYTF
J: TRBJ2-3; size: -; D: -; V: TRBV2; DNA: TGTGCCAGCCAGGGGGGACTACAAGACACAGATACGCAGTATTTT; CDR3: CASQGGLQDTDTQYF
J: TRBJ2-5; size: -; D: -; V: TRBV25-1; DNA: TGTGCCAGCAGTGAAGGGAGTGGCCAAGAGACCCAGTACTTC; CDR3: CASSEGSGQETQYF
J: TRBJ2-2; size: -; D: TRBD1; V: TRBV7-2; DNA: TGTGCCAGCAGCCCAGGGGGCGTGGGTTACGCCGGGGAGCTGTTTTTT; CDR3: CASSPGGVGYAGELFF
J: TRBJ2-3; size: many; D: -; V: TRBV24-1; DNA: TGTGCCACCAGTGGGTTCTTCGGGGATACGCAGTATTTT; CDR3: CATSGFFGDTQYF
J: TRBJ2-7; size: -; D: TRBD2; V: TRBV11-3; DNA: TGTGCCAGCAGCTCGAAAGGTGGGAGGGAGTACTTC; CDR3: CASSSKGGREYF
J: TRBJ1-4; size: -; D: -; V: TRBV29-1; DNA: TGCAGCGTAGGTGGGGGAGGGAAACTGTTTTTT; CDR3: CSVGGGGKLFF
J: TRBJ1-2; size: few; D: -; V: TRBV11-3; DNA: TGTGCCAGCAGCTTAGCCCCACCGGATTGGGAATCGGAGCCGCCGAATGGCTACACCTTC; CDR3: CASSLAPPDWESEPPNGYTF
J: TRBJ2-2; size: few; D: -; V: TRBV30; DNA: TGTGCCTGGGGATATGGGGGACCCGGGGAGCTGTTTTTT; CDR3: CAWGYGGPGELFF
J: TRBJ2-3; size: few; D: -; V: TRBV5-8; DNA: TGTGCCAGCAGCTTGGTTGGACGGGTGCGGGATACGCAGTATTTT; CDR3: CASSLVGRVRDTQYF
J: TRBJ2-5; size: -; D: TRBD2; V: TRBV11-2; DNA: TGTGCCAGCAGCTCATTCCGACTAGCTCAAGAGACCCAGTACTTC; CDR3: CASSSFRLAQETQYF
J: TRBJ2-1; size: few; D: TRBD2; V: TRBV18; DNA: TGTGCCAGCTCACCAAGCGGGGCAAGCTCCTACAATGAGCAGTTCTTC; CDR3: CASSPSGASSYNEQFF
J: TRBJ2-5; size: few; D: -; V: TRBV20-1; DNA: TGCAGTGTAGCCCAACGCCCCGGGACCCAGTACTTC; CDR3: CSVAQRPGTQYF
J: TRBJ1-5; size: few; D: -; V: TRBV30; DNA: TGTGCCTGGAACCGGGACGGGGGCAATCAGCCCCAGCATTTT; CDR3: CAWNRDGGNQPQHF
J: TRBJ2-5; size: -; D: TRBD2; V: TRBV7-9; DNA: TGTGCCAGCAGCTACGGACTAGCGGGGGACCAAGAGACCCAGTACTTC; CDR3: CASSYGLAGDQETQYF
J: TRBJ1-5; size: many; D: -; V: TRBV6-6; DNA: TGTGCCAGCAGCCTCCCCCGGGACTTAAGTAGCAATCAGCCCCAGCATTTT; CDR3: CASSLPRDLSSNQPQHF
J: TRBJ1-4; size: -; D: -; V: TRBV7-2; DNA: TGTGCCAGCAGCTCGACGAGAAATGAAAAACTGTTTTTT; CDR3: CASSSTRNEKLFF
J: TRBJ1-1; size: -; D: -; V: TRBV5-6; DNA: TGTGCCAGCAGCCTTGACTACAAGGGCACTGAAGCTTTCTTT; CDR3: CASSLDYKGTEAFF
J: TRBJ1-1; size: few; D: -; V: TRBV6-4; DNA: TGTGCCAGCAGTGTACAGGGTTGGGGCACTGAAGCTTTCTTT; CDR3: CASSVQGWGTEAFF
J: TRBJ2-5; size: many; D: TRBD2; V: TRBV12-3/TRBV12-4; DNA: TGTGCCAGCAGTTTGGGAGGGTCCCAGTACTTC; CDR3: CASSLGGSQYF
J: TRBJ2-5; size: few; D: -; V: TRBV10-1; DNA: TGCGCCAGCAGTGACGTTCTCCAAGGGACCCAGTACTTC; CDR3: CASSDVLQGTQYF
J: TRBJ2-3; size: many; D: TRBD2; V: TRBV5-1; DNA: TGCGCCAGCAGCCCTGGGGTAGCGGGGGGGCCGGATACGCAGTATTTT; CDR3: CASSPGVAGGPDTQYF
J: TRBJ2-2; size: many; D: TRBD2; V: TRBV12-3/TRBV12-4; DNA: TGTGCCAGCAGTCATTCACTAGCGGGGGGTAACACCGGGGAGCTGTTTTTT; CDR3: CASSHSLAGGNTGELFF
J: TRBJ1-1; size: many; D: -; V: TRBV7-9; DNA: TGTGCCAGCAGTTCAATTAGCCTAACTTTCTTT; CDR3: CASSSISLTFF
J: TRBJ1-5; size: many; D: -; V: TRBV6-2/TRBV6-3; DNA: TGTGCCAGCGGGGACGGCAATCAGCCCCAGCATTTT; CDR3: CASGDGNQPQHF
J: TRBJ2-1; size: few; D: -; V: TRBV24-1; DNA: TGTGCCACCAGTGATGCGGGGACCCCTTACAATGAGCAGTTCTTC; CDR3: CATSDAGTPYNEQFF
J: TRBJ1-4; size: many; D: TRBD1; V: TRBV2; DNA: TGTGCCAGCAGTAGTTGGACAGGGACCAATGAAAAACTGTTTTTT; CDR3: CASSSWTGTNEKLFF
J: TRBJ1-2; size: -; D: -; V: TRBV7-2; DNA: TGTGCCAGCAGCTTTCCAGCTAACTATGGCTACACCTTC; CDR3: CASSFPANYGYTF
J: TRBJ2-1; size: few; D: -; V: TRBV5-6; DNA: TGTGCCAGCAGCCCTAGACTGGGATCCAGGGAGCAGTTCTTC; CDR3: CASSPRLGSREQFF
J: TRBJ1-5; size: few; D: -; V: TRBV7-2; DNA: TGTGCCAGCAGCCTCCAGGGGACCCTCAGATCGGGCAATCAGCCCCAGCATTTT; CDR3: CASSLQGTLRSGNQPQHF
J: TRBJ1-2; size: -; D: TRBD1; V: TRBV3-1; DNA: TGTGCCAGCAGCCAAAATCCCGGACAGGGACCCCACACCTTC; CDR3: CASSQNPGQGPHTF
J: TRBJ2-3; size: many; D: -; V: TRBV7-6; DNA: TGTGCCAGCAGCTTACCCTACTACTCAGATACGCAGTATTTT; CDR3: CASSLPYYSDTQYF
J: TRBJ1-5; size: few; D: -; V: TRBV7-9; DNA: TGTGCCAGCAGCTTCTTTCACGGTGAGGGGCGCAATCAGCCCCAGCATTTT; CDR3: CASSFFHGEGRNQPQHF
J: TRBJ2-1; size: few; D: TRBD2; V: TRBV7-2; DNA: TGTGCCAGCAGCTTATGGGGACTAGCGGGGGCCAGCTCCTACAATGAGCAGTTCTTC; CDR3: CASSLWGLAGASSYNEQFF
J: TRBJ2-7; size: -; D: -; V: TRBV5-6; DNA: TGTGCCAGCAGCTTGTTGGCGACGTACGAGCAGTACTTC; CDR3: CASSLLATYEQYF